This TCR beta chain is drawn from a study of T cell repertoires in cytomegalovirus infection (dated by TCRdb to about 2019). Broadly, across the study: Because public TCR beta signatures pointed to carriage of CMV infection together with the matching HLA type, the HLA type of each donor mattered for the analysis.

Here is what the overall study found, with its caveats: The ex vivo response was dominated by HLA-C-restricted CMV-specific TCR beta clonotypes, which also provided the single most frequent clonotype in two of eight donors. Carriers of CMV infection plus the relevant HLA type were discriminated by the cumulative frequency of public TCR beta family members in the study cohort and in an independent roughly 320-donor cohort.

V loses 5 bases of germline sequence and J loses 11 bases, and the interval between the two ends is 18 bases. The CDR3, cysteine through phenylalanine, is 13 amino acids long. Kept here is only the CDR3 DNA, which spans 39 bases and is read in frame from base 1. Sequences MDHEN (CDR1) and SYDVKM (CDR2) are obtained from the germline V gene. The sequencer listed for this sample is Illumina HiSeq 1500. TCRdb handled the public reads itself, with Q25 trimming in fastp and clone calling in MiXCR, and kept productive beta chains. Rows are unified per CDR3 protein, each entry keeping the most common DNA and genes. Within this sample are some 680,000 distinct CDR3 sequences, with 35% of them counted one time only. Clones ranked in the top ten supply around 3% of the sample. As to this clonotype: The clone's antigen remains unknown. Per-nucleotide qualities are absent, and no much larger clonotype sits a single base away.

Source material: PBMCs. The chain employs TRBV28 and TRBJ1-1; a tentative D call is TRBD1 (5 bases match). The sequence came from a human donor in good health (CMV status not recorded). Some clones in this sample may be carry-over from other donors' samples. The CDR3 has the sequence CASSPLVSWGAFF. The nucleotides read TGTGCCAGCAGTCCCCTAGTTTCCTGGGGGGCTTTCTTT. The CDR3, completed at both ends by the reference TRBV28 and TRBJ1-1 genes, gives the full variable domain DVKVTQSSRYLVKRTGEKVFLECVQDMDHENMFWYRQDPGLGLRLIYFSYDVKMKEKGDIPEGYSVSREKKERFSLILESASTNQTSMYLCASSPLVSWGAFFGQGTRLTVV.